This entry is about one T cell receptor beta chain. The specificity of this receptor is unknown. Base-call qualities are not available, and no considerably larger clone is one nucleotide away. CDR1 and CDR2 are read off the germline V gene as MDHEN and SYDVKM. Deletion took 7 bases off V and 0 bases off J, with a span of 10 bases between the germline ends. The CDR3 spans 15 residues, from the cysteine through the phenylalanine. The read is trimmed to its CDR3 DNA, 45 bases read in frame from base 1. The sample's time point label, in plain terms: baseline before first vaccination. Explained via the paper, the treatment or condition label denotes: meningococcal conjugate vaccine given as trial control. Vaccinee samples came from UK trials COV001 and COV002, including a single-blind randomized controlled phase 2/3 trial of AZD1222 (ChAdOx1 nCoV-19) in healthy adults. Trial participant PBMC samples were collected at day 0 and day 28 after the second dose for TCRbeta chain sequencing.

The data are from a study of T cell responses to AZD1222 COVID-19 vaccine (dated by TCRdb to the early 2020s). General notes on the study: TCR sequencing was performed for more than 230 trial participants, of whom some 200 were given two doses of AZD1222 and 26 were given two doses of MenACWY control vaccine. Trial participants were enrolled into age subgroups of 18-55, 56-69 and 70-plus years, which contained roughly 150, 30 and 60 TCR-sequenced participants, respectively. The paper as a whole reports these results and caveats: Participants were mostly white British and included more females than males, and it was suggested by the authors that clonal diversity may have been underestimated. The 56-69-year group was small, and its depth increase did not reach significance, likely because of low power. Nearly half of unique spike-specific TCRs reportedly recognized epitopes outside regions mutated in the B.1.351 and B.1.1.7 variants. Spike-specific TCR breadth and depth rose significantly after two AZD1222 doses compared with day 0 and with MenACWY recipients. Conclusions about previously exposed vaccinees were limited because only 5 or 6 AZD1222 recipients were SARS-CoV-2 seropositive at baseline. Because no day 14 peak-response samples were available, the repertoires could be characterized only after the peak T cell response. Vaccine-associated CD4 TCRs spanned the whole spike protein, with dominant responses in regions 160-218 and 743-854.

The CDR3 regions of human TCRbeta chains were analyzed by immunosequencing. The authors' pipeline ran thus. Repertoire TCRs were matched against a reference library of SARS-CoV-2-specific TCRs generated with the MIRA antigen-specificity platform. Breadth was defined as the fraction of unique TCRs that were SARS-CoV-2-associated. Depth was defined as the fraction of total T cells that were SARS-CoV-2-associated. Using the MIRA data, each spike-specific TCR was mapped to the spike region that the TCR reacts to and placed in a CD4 or CD8 class. Log10-transformed breadth and depth values were compared by one-way ANOVA with Sidak's multiple comparisons tests. TCRdb's version of the immuneACCESS table is confined to in-frame rearrangements and falls short of the full clone set. An unresolved V gene accounts for under half of the shortfall where checked; the remainder is of unknown origin. Clonal size and the V and J genes are those of that table, whereas D and trimming came from the DNA. Counted in this sample were about 190,000 clones; about nine tenths of them appeared once. The ten largest account for 2.5% to 3% of the sample.

This clonotype originated in an adult in good health. The sequenced sample was peripheral blood, obtained on day 0 of MenACWY control vaccination. This receptor chain uses TRBV28 and TRBJ2-6; the D gene is perhaps TRBD1, on 5 matching bases. The DNA sequence is as follows: TGTGCCAGCATCTCAGACAGCTCTGGGGCCAACGTCCTGACTTTC. Protein translation: CASISDSSGANVLTF.